A selection of T cell receptor beta chains follows, all from one sample in a study of spatial heterogeneity in lung cancer. MiXCR, run by TCRdb on the 5' RACE reads, gives a single entry per CDR3 protein. The sample shows about 23,000 distinct CDR3 sequences, less than 3.5% of them seen only once. The sequencing used PBMCs, collected at surgery. The receptor set was obtained from a female donor with early-stage non-small cell lung cancer. CDR3s include the opening cysteine and the closing phenylalanine or tryptophan. The order of the fields is clone size, D gene, J gene, V gene, CDR3 protein, CDR3 DNA. The D gene is left open where the match is weak. A row's size may be missing; if present it is once, few, many or a size class.

size: many
D: .
J: TRBJ1-2
V: TRBV7-2
CDR3: CASSLDVGQVSIGYTF
DNA: TGTGCCAGCAGCTTAGATGTTGGGCAGGTGTCAATTGGCTACACCTTC

size: many
D: .
J: TRBJ2-1
V: TRBV12-3/TRBV12-4
CDR3: CASSSTPGPASNEQFF
DNA: TGTGCCAGCAGTTCAACCCCTGGCCCCGCCTCCAATGAGCAGTTCTTC

size: many
D: TRBD2
J: TRBJ2-2
V: TRBV20-1
CDR3: CSARPGTSPGELFF
DNA: TGCAGTGCTAGGCCCGGGACTAGCCCCGGGGAGCTGTTTTTT

size: many
D: .
J: TRBJ2-1
V: TRBV19
CDR3: CASSDGEGAYNEQFF
DNA: TGTGCCAGTAGTGACGGGGAAGGGGCCTACAATGAGCAGTTCTTC

size: many
D: TRBD2
J: TRBJ2-1
V: TRBV28
CDR3: CASSSGTSGSIDEQFF
DNA: TGTGCCAGCAGTTCAGGGACTAGCGGGAGTATAGATGAGCAGTTCTTC

size: many
D: .
J: TRBJ2-1
V: TRBV15
CDR3: CATSRSRRGDEQFF
DNA: TGTGCCACCAGCAGATCCCGCAGGGGAGATGAGCAGTTCTTC

size: many
D: .
J: TRBJ2-3
V: TRBV7-2
CDR3: CASSTGFSTDTQYF
DNA: TGTGCCAGCAGCACTGGCTTTAGCACAGATACGCAGTATTTT

size: many
D: .
J: TRBJ2-5
V: TRBV2
CDR3: CASSEVSGETQYF
DNA: TGTGCCAGCAGTGAAGTCTCAGGAGAGACCCAGTACTTC

size: many
D: TRBD2
J: TRBJ2-1
V: TRBV3-1
CDR3: CATTNGGAYNEQFF
DNA: TGTGCCACCACTAACGGGGGGGCCTACAATGAGCAGTTCTTC

size: many
D: .
J: TRBJ1-4
V: TRBV19
CDR3: CASSLGDNEKLFF
DNA: TGTGCCAGTAGTTTAGGAGATAATGAAAAACTGTTTTTT

size: many
D: .
J: TRBJ2-4
V: TRBV27
CDR3: CASRYKNIQYF
DNA: TGTGCCAGCCGGTACAAAAACATTCAGTACTTC

size: many
D: .
J: TRBJ2-7
V: TRBV25-1
CDR3: CASRRTGTYEQYF
DNA: TGTGCCAGCAGAAGGACTGGAACCTACGAGCAGTACTTC

size: many
D: .
J: TRBJ1-5
V: TRBV19
CDR3: CASTLGDQPQHF
DNA: TGTGCCAGTACCCTGGGTGATCAGCCCCAGCATTTT

size: many
D: TRBD1
J: TRBJ1-2
V: TRBV6-5
CDR3: CASSSHGQGNYGYTF
DNA: TGTGCCAGCAGTTCTCATGGACAGGGAAACTATGGCTACACCTTC

size: few
D: TRBD1
J: TRBJ2-7
V: TRBV20-1
CDR3: CSAELAGQGYEQYF
DNA: TGCAGTGCCGAGTTGGCGGGACAGGGCTACGAGCAGTACTTC

size: many
D: .
J: TRBJ2-1
V: TRBV20-1
CDR3: CSAGGTHYNEQFF
DNA: TGCAGTGCTGGCGGGACCCATTACAATGAGCAGTTCTTC

size: many
D: .
J: TRBJ2-4
V: TRBV7-9
CDR3: CASSLGRLGGAKNIQYF
DNA: TGTGCCAGCAGCTTAGGGCGCTTGGGGGGAGCCAAAAACATTCAGTACTTC

size: many
D: TRBD1
J: TRBJ1-6
V: TRBV29-1
CDR3: CSVRDSSSYNSPLHF
DNA: TGCAGCGTGAGGGACAGTAGCTCCTATAATTCACCCCTCCACTTT

size: .
D: TRBD1
J: TRBJ1-1
V: TRBV6-1
CDR3: CASSERGTENTEAFF
DNA: TGTGCCAGCAGTGAAAGGGGGACAGAGAACACTGAAGCTTTCTTT

size: many
D: .
J: TRBJ1-3
V: TRBV25-1
CDR3: CASSEYRDNSGNTIYF
DNA: TGTGCCAGCAGTGAATATCGGGATAACTCTGGAAACACCATATATTTT

size: many
D: TRBD2
J: TRBJ2-7
V: TRBV4-1
CDR3: CASSQTQGLAGDYEQYF
DNA: TGCGCCAGCAGCCAAACCCAAGGACTAGCGGGAGACTACGAGCAGTACTTC

size: many
D: .
J: TRBJ1-6
V: TRBV25-1
CDR3: CASSGPETQAPLHF
DNA: TGTGCCAGCAGTGGCCCGGAGACCCAGGCACCCCTCCACTTT

size: many
D: .
J: TRBJ1-1
V: TRBV20-1
CDR3: CSAINLGRVEAFF
DNA: TGCAGTGCCATTAATTTGGGCAGGGTGGAAGCTTTCTTT

size: .
D: .
J: TRBJ2-5
V: TRBV20-1
CDR3: CSATNRETQYF
DNA: TGCAGTGCAACGAACAGAGAGACCCAGTACTTC

size: many
D: TRBD2
J: TRBJ2-7
V: TRBV7-9
CDR3: CASSSGGREQYF
DNA: TGTGCCAGCAGCTCCGGCGGGAGGGAGCAGTACTTC

size: .
D: .
J: TRBJ2-2
V: TRBV2
CDR3: CASSPKGENTGELFF
DNA: TGTGCCAGCAGCCCCAAAGGGGAGAACACCGGGGAGCTGTTTTTT

size: many
D: .
J: TRBJ2-3
V: TRBV12-3/TRBV12-4
CDR3: CASSSTVGPTDTQYF
DNA: TGTGCCAGCTCGTCAACAGTGGGACCCACAGATACGCAGTATTTT

size: many
D: TRBD1
J: TRBJ2-2
V: TRBV7-6
CDR3: CASSEYRGRSGELFF
DNA: TGTGCCAGCAGCGAATACAGGGGACGGTCCGGGGAGCTGTTTTTT

size: many
D: .
J: TRBJ2-7
V: TRBV7-7
CDR3: CASSLPRQHPDSYEQYF
DNA: TGTGCCAGCAGCTTACCCCGACAGCATCCTGATTCCTACGAGCAGTACTTC

size: many
D: .
J: TRBJ2-5
V: TRBV27
CDR3: CASSSPQETQYF
DNA: TGTGCCAGCAGTTCGCCTCAAGAGACCCAGTACTTC

size: many
D: .
J: TRBJ1-5
V: TRBV6-2/TRBV6-3
CDR3: CASSTLGPGRGNQPQHF
DNA: TGTGCCAGCAGTACCCTTGGCCCCGGCAGGGGCAATCAGCCCCAGCATTTT

size: medium-sized
D: TRBD2
J: TRBJ2-4
V: TRBV9
CDR3: CASSTGTSGSWSIQYF
DNA: TGTGCCAGCAGCACCGGGACTAGCGGGAGTTGGAGCATTCAGTACTTC

size: many
D: .
J: TRBJ2-1
V: TRBV2
CDR3: CASGGLTSVDEQFF
DNA: TGTGCCAGCGGGGGACTCACCAGTGTAGATGAGCAGTTCTTC

size: many
D: .
J: TRBJ2-7
V: TRBV4-1
CDR3: CASSQGRQRSYEQYF
DNA: TGCGCCAGCAGCCAAGGGCGGCAGCGCTCCTACGAGCAGTACTTC

size: many
D: TRBD1
J: TRBJ1-5
V: TRBV27
CDR3: CASSKDRGHSNQPQHF
DNA: TGTGCCAGCAGCAAAGACAGGGGGCATAGCAATCAGCCCCAGCATTTT

size: many
D: TRBD1
J: TRBJ2-7
V: TRBV6-1
CDR3: CASSGTETGAYEQYF
DNA: TGTGCCAGCAGTGGCACGGAGACAGGGGCCTACGAGCAGTACTTC

size: many
D: TRBD2
J: TRBJ2-2
V: TRBV7-7
CDR3: CASSPSSGGDFGELFF
DNA: TGTGCTAGCAGCCCCTCAAGCGGGGGGGACTTCGGGGAGCTGTTTTTT

size: many
D: .
J: TRBJ2-1
V: TRBV13
CDR3: CASSLVVTLVPDSGHNEQFF
DNA: TGTGCCAGCAGCTTAGTCGTAACTTTGGTTCCGGACAGCGGTCACAATGAGCAGTTCTTC

size: many
D: .
J: TRBJ2-6
V: TRBV5-1
CDR3: CASSLGNSGANVLTF
DNA: TGCGCCAGCAGCTTGGGGAACTCTGGGGCCAACGTCCTGACTTTC

size: many
D: .
J: TRBJ1-4
V: TRBV7-9
CDR3: CASSLGTRSGGEKLFF
DNA: TGTGCCAGCAGCTTAGGGACCAGGTCAGGAGGAGAAAAACTGTTTTTT

size: .
D: TRBD2
J: TRBJ2-1
V: TRBV3-1
CDR3: CASSQDPFVLAGGVNEQFF
DNA: TGTGCCAGCAGCCAAGACCCCTTTGTCCTAGCGGGAGGAGTGAATGAGCAGTTCTTC

size: .
D: TRBD1
J: TRBJ1-5
V: TRBV7-8
CDR3: CASSQDRGPQPQHF
DNA: TGTGCCAGCAGCCAGGACAGGGGTCCTCAGCCCCAGCATTTT